The 8 T cell receptor beta chains reported below all come from one sample, sequenced in a study of T cells in Graves' hyperthyroidism and ophthalmopathy. Amplified TCR beta CDR3 regions came from RNA transcripts. The TCR CDR3 was amplified in a first-round RT-PCR using the HTBI primer set. TCRdb fed the multiplex PCR reads into MiXCR, producing one record per CDR3 protein. The sample includes more than 350,000 distinct CDR3 sequences, roughly 15% of them seen just once. The sequenced sample was blood. The receptor source for this set is a woman aged 60-75 years with Graves' ophthalmopathy.

This clonotype was seen a few times. A junction end diverges from the germline sequence, so it may reflect a read error. The genes are TRBV11-2 and TRBJ2-2; 12 bases match TRBD2. The CDR3 sequence is 15 residues long. Per germline, CDR1 SGHAT and CDR2 FQNNGV. The CDR3 region is CASRSPSGRAWEPFF. In nucleotides, the CDR3 is TGTGCCAGCAGATCACCTAGCGGGAGGGCATGGGAGCCGTTTTTT.

The rearrangement joins TRBV10-2 to TRBJ2-3; D might be TRBD1 or TRBD2, each matching 5 bases. Germline values: CDR1 WSHSY, CDR2 SAAADI. The CDR3 has 15 residues. The V gene lost 6 bases and the J gene lost 4 bases, with 17 bases spanning the gap. CDR3 nucleotide sequence: TGCGCCAGCAGGGGTCGAGGGAGAGGGGCAGATACGCAGTATTTT. Protein sequence: CASRGRGRGADTQYF.

This clonotype has ten or more counts. The V and J genes are TRBV2 and TRBJ2-2; maybe TRBD2 (5 bases). The CDR3 spans 15 residues. Looked up from germline, CDR1 is SNHLY and CDR2 is FYNNEI. Trimming took 1 base from V and 0 from J, leaving 6 bases between them. The DNA for the CDR3 is TGTGCCAGCAGTGAAGTCGGGGCGAACACCGGGGAGCTGTTTTTT. It specifies CASSEVGANTGELFF. Complete variable domain (other parts from reference TRBV2 and TRBJ2-2): EPEVTQTPSHQVTQMGQEVILRCVPISNHLYFYWYRQILGQKVEFLVSFYNNEISEKSEIFDDQFSVERPDGSNFTLKIRSTKLEDSAMYFCASSEVGANTGELFFGEGSRLTVL.

This clonotype was seen at least ten times. The V gene is TRBV28, the J gene TRBJ2-7, with 14 bases that match TRBD2. After removal of 5 bases from V and 6 bases from J, the junction contained 9 bases not matched to a gene. The CDR3 has 16 amino acids. The germline CDR1 and CDR2 sequences are MDHEN and SYDVKM. The CDR3 region has the DNA TGTGCCAGCAGTCCTGGTGGACTAGCGGGAGGCCCCGAGCAGTACTTC. This codes for CASSPGGLAGGPEQYF.

Regarding this clonotype: A much larger clone differs by one base, so this may be a read error. The CDR3 DNA sequence: TGCGCCACCACCCAGGGACAGGGATACACCGGGGAGCAGTTTTTT. This sequence encodes CATTQGQGYTGEQFF. V and J are TRBV5-1 and TRBJ2-2; TRBD1 matches at 9 bases. Germline V CDR1 and CDR2: SGHRS, YFSETQ. The CDR3 is 15 amino acids. Full variable domain (missing parts from reference TRBV5-1 and TRBJ2-2): KAGVTQTPRYLIKTRGQQVTLSCSPISGHRSVSWYQQTPGQGLQFLFEYFSETQRNKGNFPGRFSGRQFSNSRSEMNVSTLELGDSALYLCATTQGQGYTGEQFFGEGSRLTVL.

The genes are TRBV5-1 and TRBJ1-3; D perhaps matches TRBD1 (5 bases). The CDR3 totals 16 residues. Germline-derived CDR1 and CDR2 are SGHRS and YFSETQ. V was pared by 4 bases and J by 0 bases, with 14 bases between. DNA of the CDR3: TGCGCCAGCAGCCCGGGACTTGGCCTCTCTGGAAACACCATATATTTT. Translated: CASSPGLGLSGNTIYF. The complete variable domain, with remaining parts taken from reference TRBV5-1 and TRBJ1-3, reads KAGVTQTPRYLIKTRGQQVTLSCSPISGHRSVSWYQQTPGQGLQFLFEYFSETQRNKGNFPGRFSGRQFSNSRSEMNVSTLELGDSALYLCASSPGLGLSGNTIYFGEGSWLTVV.

This clonotype was found many times. The chain joins TRBV2 to TRBJ2-3; TRBD2 matches at 7 bases. Germline CDR1 reads SNHLY; CDR2 reads FYNNEI. The ends lost 11 bases at V and 1 base at J; junction bases unmatched: 12. The CDR3 is 15 residues long. The CDR3 coding sequence is TGTGCCGGACCTCAACCTGCGGGAGGCACAGATACGCAGTATTTT. This sequence encodes CAGPQPAGGTDTQYF. Supplemented by reference TRBV2 and TRBJ2-3, the full variable domain reads EPEVTQTPSHQVTQMGQEVILRCVPISNHLYFYWYRQILGQKVEFLVSFYNNEISEKSEIFDDQFSVERPDGSNFTLKIRSTKLEDSAMYFCAGPQPAGGTDTQYFGPGTRLTVL.

Regarding this clonotype: This clone may be a read error of a much larger clone one base away. This chain links TRBV12-3 or TRBV12-4 with TRBJ1-1; D uncertain. The CDR3 consists of 15 residues. CDR3 sequence reads: CANSFWFSGNTEAFF. CDR3 coding DNA: TGTGCCAACAGTTTTTGGTTCTCAGGGAACACTGAAGCTTTCTTT.